These 6 T cell receptor beta chains were sequenced from one sample in a study of blood T cells in healthy people across ages. A second about 7 to 11 cycle PCR used barcoded and J-beta primers. TCRdb re-analysed the 5' RACE reads in MiXCR, keeping a single row per CDR3 protein. This sample has 1.8 million or so distinct CDR3 sequences, with around 42% found just once. Material for sequencing was blood. The receptors stem from a human donor in good health.

This sequence joins TRBV7-3 and TRBJ2-1; D may be TRBD1 or TRBD2 (5 bases each). The germline gives CDR1 SGHTA, CDR2 FQGTGA. V lost 0 bases to trimming and J lost 9 bases, with 9 bases between them. The CDR3 length is 13 residues. The CDR3 region has the DNA TGTGCCAGCAGCTTAACGTTTGGGGGTGAGCAGTTCTTC. Its translation: CASSLTFGGEQFF.

This clonotype was seen only a few times. The chain carries TRBV24-1 and TRBJ2-6; D may match TRBD1 or TRBD2 (5 bases each). V was shortened by 5 bases and J by 1 base, with 14 bases between the two germline ends. The length of the CDR3 is 17 residues. Germline loops: CDR1 KGHDR, CDR2 SFDVKD. DNA for the CDR3: TGTGCCACCAGTGGACCGGGGAAGGGGTCTGGGGCCAACGTCCTGACTTTC. Its translation is CATSGPGKGSGANVLTF.

This clonotype was found a few times. V gene TRBV6-1 combines with J gene TRBJ2-5; 8 nucleotides align to TRBD1. The junction had 11 bases not matched to a gene; V was cut back by 3 bases and J by 5 bases. In germline, CDR1 is MNHNS, CDR2 SASEGT. CDR3 length: 16 residues. The chain's CDR3 is CASSEYVTGEDETQYF. As DNA, the CDR3 is TGTGCCAGCAGTGAGTATGTGACAGGGGAGGACGAGACCCAGTACTTC.

The rearrangement uses TRBV29-1 and TRBJ2-1, with 7 bases aligning to TRBD1. Germline assignment: CDR1 SQVTM and CDR2 ANQGSEA. The CDR3 sequence is 13 residues long. V lost 5 bases to trimming and J lost 5 bases; unmatched junction nucleotides: 6. CDR3 sequence reads: CSVHRDRDNEQFF. CDR3 nucleotide sequence: TGCAGCGTTCACCGGGACAGAGACAATGAGCAGTTCTTC.

This chain connects TRBV5-1 to TRBJ2-1; D gene ambiguous. CDR1 is SGHRS and CDR2 is YFSETQ in the germline V gene. This CDR3 has 17 amino acids. V was shortened by 0 bases and J by 0 bases, with 13 bases between the two germline ends. The CDR3 loop is CASSLALLPSSYNEQFF. CDR3 in DNA: TGCGCCAGCAGCTTGGCCTTACTTCCTAGCTCCTACAATGAGCAGTTCTTC.

In its sample, this clonotype was seen once. The chain recombines TRBV6-5 with TRBJ1-5, with D tentatively TRBD1 (6 bases). There are 14 residues in the CDR3. Trimming cost V 5 bases and J 5 bases, with 13 bases left between them. Per the germline V gene, CDR1 is MNHEY and CDR2 is SVGAGI. CDR3 region: CASSQRTVDQPQHF. CDR3 bases: TGTGCCAGCAGTCAGAGGACAGTGGATCAGCCCCAGCATTTT.